This T cell receptor beta chain emerged from a study of cytomegalovirus exposure and HLA in healthy donors (dated by TCRdb to the late 2010s). Regarding the research as a whole: In an earlier analysis of 587 of the donors, 276 Gb of sequence data and 117 million unique TCR beta sequences from about 179 million T cells were reported. Typing coverage differed by locus: A, B, C, DRB1 and DQB1 were typed in about 620-640 donors, DQA1 in roughly 500, DPA1 in around 600, and DPB1 in just under 490. Several DR-DQ haplotypes were handled as single units for association and clustering, since linkage in the cohort was strong. The study was designed to test whether signatures of past pathogen exposure could be identified by cataloging public T cell receptors. Rather than using new phenotypic data, the later analysis identified candidate immune exposures from TCR beta sequences and from how often those sequences occurred across donors. Roughly 300 gigabases of sequencing data and tens of millions of unique TCR sequences were included in an early release covering 550 to 800 HLA-typed donors. The T cell repertoires of under 750 subjects were profiled by immunosequencing and related to cytomegalovirus serostatus. Class I and class II HLA loci were covered by the typing at four-digit resolution. Among around 400 genotyped donors of the cohort, an average of around 240,000 unique TCR beta nucleotide sequences were sequenced per donor, about a sixth of them non-productive. The genetic ancestry cluster associated with self-reported Caucasian donors included around four fifths of the roughly 360 genotyped donors. A later genetic analysis used genome-wide SNP genotypes for about 60% of the roughly 700 donors, treating that subset as a discovery cohort. The study combined high-throughput TCR immunosequencing, statistical association of individual TCRs with disease status, and machine learning to predict cytomegalovirus infection status. Donor age, sex, ethnicity and CMV serostatus were compiled together with the repertoire data. To decide whether each TCR beta V gene segment behaved as functional or pseudogenic, an earlier analysis of over 500 of the donors relied on high-throughput TCR beta sequencing. In a later analysis, previously published TCR beta repertoires from 600 to 850 donors were re-analyzed and high-resolution HLA genotyping was added so that TCR occurrence patterns could be studied. In addition to the first cohort of 500 to 850 subjects, a separate validation cohort of 120 different subjects was used. All discovery cohort repertoires had been generated using a single sequencing platform. Paper-wide results and their limitations: Assigning TCR associations to individual alleles was difficult when HLA alleles, especially DR and DQ, strongly co-occurred. Compared with equally common non-associated chains, HLA-associated TCR beta chains in a later analysis were more clonally expanded and had lower generation probabilities. In a later genetic analysis, fewer N-insertions in productive TCRs were reported among donors in an Asian-associated ancestry cluster than the approximately 670-donor mean. Several of the top co-occurrence clusters appeared to be linked to parvovirus B19, influenza, CMV and Epstein-Barr virus, according to a later analysis. HLA typing was unavailable for some donors at each locus, so association tests used only the typed subset. A later genetic analysis associated a missense DCLRE1C variant with V-gene and J-gene trimming of TCR beta chains, and an independent cohort replicated the association. According to the authors, the approach could potentially be generalized to other disease states and immunological phenotypes. The only immune exposure information available for the cohort was CMV serostatus. The study gave a list of 150 to 200 TCR beta chains associated with cytomegalovirus. In an earlier analysis of some 640 of the donors, most TCR beta V segments were observed in productive rearrangements about 87% or about 30% of the time, broadly matching IMGT annotations. In a later analysis, most CMV-associated TCR beta chains were found to appear HLA-restricted, with HLA associations seemingly driven largely by CMV exposure. Presence/absence analyses assumed roughly uniform sequencing depth across donors, an assumption that may not hold. A further reported finding was that TCR beta sequences accurately predicted the HLA-A and HLA-B alleles for most subjects in the first cohort. Some 15 rarely observed V segments, including chromosome 9 orphons, were excluded from the earlier analysis of several hundred of the donors because counts were too low. Only TCR beta chains were sequenced in this cohort, and the absence of alpha or paired-chain data limited detectable features. A later analysis associated approximately 17,000 TCR beta sequences with specific HLA alleles at a false discovery rate of 0.05. The sequencing pipeline was judged likely to have produced a cluster of highly shared sequence variants as a technical artifact. Most TCR sequences were seen in very few donors, while some public TCRs were found in many individuals. Cytomegalovirus status was reported to be diagnosed by the classifier with high specificity and sensitivity in both the original and validation cohorts. Linkage disequilibrium might explain the correlated functional status among segregating V segments, but an unknown experimental factor could not be ruled out. A later analysis found that TCR association rates varied across HLA loci, with DRB1 alleles showing the most associated TCRs and HLA-C alleles the fewest. A few of the identified cytomegalovirus-associated TCR beta chains were confirmed in vitro to be specific for cytomegalovirus antigens. Because the 87-base-pair reads could not distinguish some IMGT-functional V segments, including TRBV6-2 and TRBV6-3, those segments were excluded.

Library construction relied on the immunoSEQ multiplex PCR assay. The multiplex PCR relied on a mix of 60 forward primers for TCR Vbeta segments and 13 reverse primers for TCR Jbeta segments. Amplification of the CDR3 region of rearranged TCR beta genes was performed with a multiplex PCR assay on genomic DNA. On the Illumina HiSeq System, the amplified TCR beta libraries were sequenced as 87-base-pair reads. In the paper's pipeline: Across the 700 or so repertoires, a later analysis counted roughly 77 million unique TCR beta chains, some 11 million of which were shared by at least two donors. Raw reads were error-corrected and collapsed into unique sequences by a nearest-neighbor algorithm in which closely related sequences were merged to remove PCR and sequencing errors. Alignment of CDR3 sequences to IMGT reference sequences was used to assign V, D and J gene segments. Each retained sequence needed at least a six-nucleotide match to both a V gene segment and a J gene segment. A rearrangement counted as productive if the CDR3 had no stop codons and remained in frame with V and J, and every other rearrangement counted as non-productive. CDR3 was defined according to IMGT convention as the region running from the second conserved V-encoded cysteine to the conserved J-encoded phenylalanine. The earlier analysis of 550 to 650 of the donors excluded any sequence lacking an unambiguous match to a single V gene segment. In an earlier analysis of approximately 590 of the donors, a V segment was called functional when productive rearrangements were above 56.7%, and segregating when the standard deviation between donors exceeded 5%. A statistical classification framework was built to diagnose cytomegalovirus status from the catalog of TCR beta chain sequences. In a later analysis, V and J genes were assigned by comparing TCR nucleotide sequences against IMGT/GENE-DB human TR gene sequences. In a later analysis, CDR3 sequences and most-parsimonious VDJ recombination scenarios were assigned using the TCRdist pipeline. In a later analysis, every TCR beta chain was defined by the combination of its CDR3 amino acid sequence and its V-gene family, and reads without a unique V-gene family were dropped. To address suspected cross-contamination and a sequencing artifact, a later analysis removed a few hundred highly shared, low-generation-probability nucleotide sequences. A later analysis calculated a clonal expansion index for each public chain from normalized within-repertoire ranks of inferred template counts. In a later analysis, generation probabilities were computed using a VDJ recombination model fitted to out-of-frame rearrangements, and the results were checked against IGoR. Hypergeometric tests were used in a later analysis to score TCR-TCR, TCR-HLA and TCR-CMV co-occurrence, with a repertoire-size bias correction applied to the TCR pairs. A later analysis estimated false discovery rates by permuting HLA or CMV assignments 20 times. In a later analysis, co-occurring TCRs were grouped using DBSCAN, with TCRdist sequence similarity added in when clustering inside HLA-allele-positive subsets. Repertoires with fewer than 30,000 or more than 120,000 public chains were left out of co-occurrence clustering, as were about 5 repertoires with anomalous nucleotide sharing. TCRdb mirrors the immuneACCESS table, restricted to in-frame sequences. Some clones are absent from its copies; in checked studies, under half trace to an unresolved V gene, and the reason for the others is unknown. V and J calls and clone size follow that table, whereas D and trimming were derived from the DNA. Present in this sample are about 160,000 clones, approximately 80% of which were seen just once. Together, the top ten hold 3.7% of the sample.

There are 15 amino acids in the CDR3, from cysteine to phenylalanine inclusive. Here the CDR3 DNA is all that survives: 45 bases in frame from base 1. The junction shows trimming of 3 bases on V and 7 bases on J, plus 13 bases between the germline ends. The germline V gene encodes CDR1 SGHAT and CDR2 FQNNGV. With regard to this clone: This receptor's antigen is unknown. There are no base qualities to consult, and no much larger clone falls within one base.

In total, just over 650 healthy bone marrow donors made up the cohort. At the time of sampling, every cohort member was nominally healthy, though immune exposures that went unrecorded were likely present. The donor was CMV seropositive and belonged to the group of about 290 seropositive cohort members. A peripheral blood sample was provided by each donor, and peripheral blood mononuclear cells were used for TCR beta sequencing. The Qiagen DNeasy Blood Extraction Kit was used to extract genomic DNA from the blood cell samples. This sequence uses TRBV11-2 and TRBJ1-6, with TRBD1 perhaps the D gene, on 5 matching bases. This sequence was found in a man aged 25 to 40 in good health and CMV-seropositive. Source material: PBMCs. The nucleotide sequence is TGTGCCAGCAGCTTGGCGGGACGGAAAAATTCACCCCTCCACTTT. Its coded protein is CASSLAGRKNSPLHF.